The rows below give T cell receptor beta chains drawn from one sample of a study of blood T cell repertoires in COVID-19. TCRdb keeps only in-frame clones here, not all; method: immunoSEQ multiplex PCR. In the table there are under 95,000 clones, roughly 77% of which are singletons. What was sequenced was peripheral blood. The receptors derive from a man aged 50-59 years with active or convalescent COVID-19. Each CDR3 is given with its conserved first and last residue. A D gene is named only where the DNA matches it firmly. Not every row has a clone size; where given, it reads once, few, many or a size class.

d_gene	j_gene	abundance	v_gene	CDR3nt	CDR3aa
NA	TRBJ1-1	NA	TRBV7-3	TGTGCCAGCAGCTTAATTCCCGGGAACACTGAAGCTTTCTTT	CASSLIPGNTEAFF
TRBD2	TRBJ2-1	NA	TRBV7-2	TGTGCCAGCAGCTTGGATAGCGGGGGCCCTAGCTCCTACAATGAGCAGTTCTTC	CASSLDSGGPSSYNEQFF
TRBD1	TRBJ1-6	many	TRBV5-4	TGTGCCAGCAGCTTGGCCAGGGGGACAGACGCTAATTCACCCCTCCACTTT	CASSLARGTDANSPLHF
TRBD1	TRBJ1-5	NA	TRBV19	TGTGCCAGTAGTGGTTCGGAGGACAGGGGGCCCAATCAGCCCCAGCATTTT	CASSGSEDRGPNQPQHF
NA	TRBJ1-5	NA	TRBV19	TGTGCCAGTAGTATAGGGACACCTAGCAATCAGCCCCAGCATTTT	CASSIGTPSNQPQHF
NA	TRBJ1-5	NA	TRBV19	TGTGCCAGTAGCTCTCGGAGGGAAGGCAATCAGCCCCAGCATTTT	CASSSRREGNQPQHF
TRBD2	TRBJ2-5	few	TRBV28	TGTGCCAGCAGTTTATCCGGGTACGGGGGGGAGACCCAGTACTTC	CASSLSGYGGETQYF
NA	TRBJ2-5	NA	TRBV5-5	TGTGCCAGCAGCTCCTCGTTCCAAGAGACCCAGTACTTC	CASSSSFQETQYF
NA	TRBJ1-2	NA	TRBV19	TGTGCCAGTAGTATAGCGGATGGGGGACTCTATGGCTACACCTTC	CASSIADGGLYGYTF
NA	TRBJ1-3	NA	TRBV3-1/TRBV3-2	TGTGCCAGCAGCCAAAGGGGGGGGAACTCTGGAAACACCATATATTTT	CASSQRGGNSGNTIYF
TRBD1	TRBJ2-3	NA	TRBV5-1	TGCGCCAGCAGCTTGCGGGGACAGGCCACAGATACGCAGTATTTT	CASSLRGQATDTQYF
NA	TRBJ1-4	NA	TRBV7-7	TGTGCCAGCAGCCTCGGGCGGGATGAAAAACTGTTTTTT	CASSLGRDEKLFF
NA	TRBJ1-3	NA	TRBV4-2	TGTGCCAGCAGCCAAGATCGACAGGATAGGAACACCATATATTTT	CASSQDRQDRNTIYF
NA	TRBJ1-1	NA	TRBV29-1	TGCAGCGCAAACCAGGGAAACACTGAAGCTTTCTTT	CSANQGNTEAFF
NA	TRBJ1-4	NA	TRBV5-1	TGCGCCAGCAGCCAGGTAGACACTAATGAAAAACTGTTTTTT	CASSQVDTNEKLFF
TRBD1	TRBJ1-1	NA	TRBV6-2/TRBV6-3	TGTGCCAGCAGTTATCGGCAGGTCGGTGCGGGGACAGGAAAAGCTTTCTTT	CASSYRQVGAGTGKAFF
NA	TRBJ1-2	once	TRBV11-2	TGTGCCAGCAGCTTAGTCTCGCGGGACCGCTATGGCTACACCTTC	CASSLVSRDRYGYTF
NA	TRBJ1-2	once	TRBV6-5	TGTGCCAGCAAAGGGGCAGACGGCTACACCTTC	CASKGADGYTF
TRBD1	TRBJ2-7	once	TRBV7-9	TGTGCCAGCAGCTTGACAGGGGATCTCTACGAGCAGTACTTC	CASSLTGDLYEQYF
TRBD1	TRBJ1-2	NA	TRBV7-3	TGTGCCAGCAGCTTGGGACCACAGGGGGAGCATGGCTACACCTTC	CASSLGPQGEHGYTF
TRBD2	TRBJ2-1	NA	TRBV5-1	TGCGCCAGCAGCCCCCAAATGGCGGGGGGGCGCAGTGAGCAGTTCTTC	CASSPQMAGGRSEQFF
NA	TRBJ1-4	few	TRBV30	TGTGCCTGGGACCGCTGGAGGGCCCCTAATGAAAAACTGTTTTTT	CAWDRWRAPNEKLFF
NA	TRBJ1-1	NA	TRBV30	TGTGCCTGGAGCCGCCGAGACACTGAAGCTTTCTTT	CAWSRRDTEAFF
NA	TRBJ2-7	NA	TRBV11-3	TGTGCCAGCAGCTTCCAAACAGGGTTCGAGCAGTACTTC	CASSFQTGFEQYF
NA	TRBJ1-2	NA	TRBV18	TGTGCCAGCTCACCAGTGGCGGGTGATGGCTACACCTTC	CASSPVAGDGYTF
NA	TRBJ2-2	NA	TRBV12-3/TRBV12-4	TGTGCCCTACAGGGTCCCGGGGAGCTGTTTTTT	CALQGPGELFF
NA	TRBJ1-5	NA	TRBV6-2/TRBV6-3	TGTGCCAGCAGTTACGGGTCCGTAGGGGCTCAGCCCCAGCATTTT	CASSYGSVGAQPQHF
NA	TRBJ2-1	NA	TRBV18	TGTGCCAGCACAAACCAGGCAGGGGCGAGTCAGTTCTTC	CASTNQAGASQFF
NA	TRBJ2-3	few	TRBV6-2/TRBV6-3	TGTGCCAGCAGTTCCTCAGCAACAGATACGCAGTATTTT	CASSSSATDTQYF
NA	TRBJ1-1	NA	TRBV5-4	TGTGCCAGCAGCTTGCTCGCGTCCGACACTGCGGCTTTCTTT	CASSLLASDTAAFF
NA	TRBJ2-2	NA	TRBV6-2/TRBV6-3	TGTGCCAGCAGTCTAGCGACCGATACCGGGGAGCTGTTTTTT	CASSLATDTGELFF
NA	TRBJ1-2	NA	TRBV3-1/TRBV3-2	TGTGCCAGCAGCCAGTCCAACAGCTTGGGCTACACCTTC	CASSQSNSLGYTF
NA	TRBJ1-3	NA	TRBV9	TGTGCCAGCAGCGTAGTGGGCGATGGAAACACCATATATTTT	CASSVVGDGNTIYF
TRBD1	TRBJ1-2	NA	TRBV29-1	TGCAGCGCCGGGACAGATCCTAACGGCTACACCTTC	CSAGTDPNGYTF
NA	TRBJ1-2	NA	TRBV7-9	TGTGCCAGCAGCTTAGTGACAGAATTTTATGGCTACACCTTC	CASSLVTEFYGYTF
NA	TRBJ2-2	NA	TRBV24-1	TGTGCCACCAGAGGGGCTACGAACACCGGGGAGCTGTTTTTT	CATRGATNTGELFF